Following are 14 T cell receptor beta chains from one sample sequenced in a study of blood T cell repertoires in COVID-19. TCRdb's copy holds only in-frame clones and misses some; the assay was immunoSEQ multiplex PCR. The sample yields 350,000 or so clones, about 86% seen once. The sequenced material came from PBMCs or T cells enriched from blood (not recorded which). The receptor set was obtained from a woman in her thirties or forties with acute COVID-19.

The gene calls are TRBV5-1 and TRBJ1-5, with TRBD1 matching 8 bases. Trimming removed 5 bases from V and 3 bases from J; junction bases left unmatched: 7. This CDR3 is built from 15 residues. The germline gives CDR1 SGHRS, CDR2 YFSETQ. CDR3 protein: CASSLTGGTNQPQHF. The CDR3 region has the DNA TGCGCCAGCAGTCTTACAGGGGGGACCAATCAGCCCCAGCATTTT.

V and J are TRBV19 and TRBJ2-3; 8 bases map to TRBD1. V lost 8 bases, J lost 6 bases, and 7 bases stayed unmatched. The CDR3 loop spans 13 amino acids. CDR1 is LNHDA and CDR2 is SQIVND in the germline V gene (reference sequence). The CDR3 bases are TGTGCCAGTTCGGACAGGGTCGGGGATACGCAGTATTTT. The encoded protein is CASSDRVGDTQYF.

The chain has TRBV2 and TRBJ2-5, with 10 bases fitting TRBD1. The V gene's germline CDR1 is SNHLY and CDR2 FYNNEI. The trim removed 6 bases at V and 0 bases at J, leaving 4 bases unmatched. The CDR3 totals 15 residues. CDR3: CASSDRGRYQETQYF. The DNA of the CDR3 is TGTGCCAGCAGCGACAGGGGGCGGTACCAAGAGACCCAGTACTTC.

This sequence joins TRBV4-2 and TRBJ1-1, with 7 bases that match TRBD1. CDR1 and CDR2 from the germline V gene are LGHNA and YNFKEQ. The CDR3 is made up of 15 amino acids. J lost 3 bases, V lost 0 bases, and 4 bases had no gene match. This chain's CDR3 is CASSQEAQGYTEAFF. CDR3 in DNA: TGTGCCAGCAGCCAAGAGGCACAGGGGTACACTGAAGCTTTCTTT.

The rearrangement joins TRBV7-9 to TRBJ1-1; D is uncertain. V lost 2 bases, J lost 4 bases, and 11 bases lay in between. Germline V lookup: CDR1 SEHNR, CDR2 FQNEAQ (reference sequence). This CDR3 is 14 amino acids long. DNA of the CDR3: TGTGCCAGCAGCTTAATGGAACGGGGCACTGAAGCTTTCTTT. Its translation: CASSLMERGTEAFF.

The CDR3 DNA reads TGTGCCAGCAGCTTAGTGGAGTTGGGCACTGAAGCTTTCTTT. The encoded protein is CASSLVELGTEAFF. The V and J genes are TRBV7-2 and TRBJ1-1; D not certain. This CDR3 has 14 amino acids. Germline V gene data show CDR1 as SGHTA and CDR2 as FQGNSA. V was clipped by 1 base and J by 4 bases, with 10 bases between them.

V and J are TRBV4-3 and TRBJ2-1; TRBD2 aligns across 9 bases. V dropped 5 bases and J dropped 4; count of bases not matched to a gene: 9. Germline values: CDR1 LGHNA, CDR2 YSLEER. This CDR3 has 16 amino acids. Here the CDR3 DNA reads TGCGCCAGCAGCTTTCTAGCGGGAATCGGATACAATGAGCAGTTCTTC. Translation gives CASSFLAGIGYNEQFF.

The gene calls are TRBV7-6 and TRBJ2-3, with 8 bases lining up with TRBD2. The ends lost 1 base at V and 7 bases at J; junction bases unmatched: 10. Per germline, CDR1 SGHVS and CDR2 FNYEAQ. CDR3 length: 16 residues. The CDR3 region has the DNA TGTGCCAGCAGCTTAGTAGTTGCGGGGGGCCCAAATACGCAGTATTTT. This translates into CASSLVVAGGPNTQYF.

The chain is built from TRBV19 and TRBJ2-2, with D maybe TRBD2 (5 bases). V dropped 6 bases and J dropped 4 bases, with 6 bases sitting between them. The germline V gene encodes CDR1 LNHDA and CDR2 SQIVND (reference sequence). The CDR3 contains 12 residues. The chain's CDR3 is CASRRATGELFF. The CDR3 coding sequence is TGTGCCAGTAGGAGGGCCACCGGGGAGCTGTTTTTT.

CDR3 sequence: CASSNSPGQHYEQYF. CDR3 bases: TGTGCCAGCTCCAACTCCCCGGGACAGCATTACGAGCAGTACTTC. The chain links TRBV18 to TRBJ2-7, with 7 bases matching TRBD1. V was clipped by 6 bases and J by 4 bases; unmatched bases: 12. The CDR3 has 15 residues. The germline gives CDR1 KGHSH, CDR2 LQKENI.

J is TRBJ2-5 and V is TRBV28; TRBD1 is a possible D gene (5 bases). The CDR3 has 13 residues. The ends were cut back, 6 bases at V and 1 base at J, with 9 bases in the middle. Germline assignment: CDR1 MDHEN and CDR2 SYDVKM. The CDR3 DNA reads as TGTGCCAGCAGAAGGGGTCCCCAAGAGACCCAGTACTTC. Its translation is CASRRGPQETQYF.

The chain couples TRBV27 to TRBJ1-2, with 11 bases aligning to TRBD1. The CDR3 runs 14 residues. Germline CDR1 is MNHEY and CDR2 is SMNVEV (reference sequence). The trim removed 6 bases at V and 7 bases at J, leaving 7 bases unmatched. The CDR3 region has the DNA TGTGCCAGCAGCTCCGGGACAGGGGGTTCTGGCTACACCTTC. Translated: CASSSGTGGSGYTF.

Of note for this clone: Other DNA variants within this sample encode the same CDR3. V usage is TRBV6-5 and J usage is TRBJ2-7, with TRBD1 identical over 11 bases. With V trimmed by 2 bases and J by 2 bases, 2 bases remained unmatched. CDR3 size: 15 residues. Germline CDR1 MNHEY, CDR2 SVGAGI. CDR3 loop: CASSYRDRGTYEQYF. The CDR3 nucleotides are TGTGCCAGCAGTTACAGGGACAGGGGGACCTACGAGCAGTACTTC.

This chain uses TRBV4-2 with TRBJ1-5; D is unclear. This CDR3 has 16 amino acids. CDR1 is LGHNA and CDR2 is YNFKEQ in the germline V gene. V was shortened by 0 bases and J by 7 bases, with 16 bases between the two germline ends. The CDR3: CASSQDNGGSGQPQHF. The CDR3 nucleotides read TGTGCCAGCAGCCAAGATAATGGTGGGTCGGGACAGCCCCAGCATTTT.